This entry concerns a single TCR beta chain. The target antigen is unknown. The data originate from a study of blood T cells in healthy people across ages. Drawn from each donor were ten milliliters of peripheral blood. Each sample gave at least 7 million isolated PBMCs. Combining a sample-barcoded 5' primer with a J-beta primer mix, a second PCR ran for roughly 7 to 11 cycles. Each of the samples gave a minimum of 2.5 million paired-end reads that contained CDR3. One entry per CDR3 protein results from TCRdb running MiXCR on the 5' RACE reads. Of around 900,000 distinct CDR3 sequences listed, 25% to 35% are singletons. The study, taken as a whole, reports: Diversity was higher, and naive CD4+ cells more numerous, in long-lived donors than in aged donors.

The CDR3 runs 14 residues. Between the trimmed V and J ends, which lost 5 bases and 1 base, there was a span of 12 bases. Looked up from germline, CDR1 is DFQATT and CDR2 is SNEGSKA (reference sequence). This chain uses TRBV20-1 with TRBJ1-5; D not certain. Sequenced material: blood. The receptor was derived from a woman at least 80 years old in good health. As DNA, the CDR3 is TGCAGTGCTGGCGGTCCCCGAAGCAATCAGCCCCAGCATTTT. Translated: CSAGGPRSNQPQHF.